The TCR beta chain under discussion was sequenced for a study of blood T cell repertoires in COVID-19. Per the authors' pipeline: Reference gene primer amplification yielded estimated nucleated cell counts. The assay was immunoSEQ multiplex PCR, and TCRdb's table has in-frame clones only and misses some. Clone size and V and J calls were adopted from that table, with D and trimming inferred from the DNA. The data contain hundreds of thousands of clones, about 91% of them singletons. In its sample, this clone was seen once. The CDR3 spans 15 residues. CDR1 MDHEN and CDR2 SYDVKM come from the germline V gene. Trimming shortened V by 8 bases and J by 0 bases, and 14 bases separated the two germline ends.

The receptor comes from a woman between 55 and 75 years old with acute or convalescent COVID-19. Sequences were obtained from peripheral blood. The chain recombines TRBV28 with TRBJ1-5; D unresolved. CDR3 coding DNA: TGTGCCAGCGATGGTGGTCAGATTAGCAATCAGCCCCAGCATTTT. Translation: CASDGGQISNQPQHF. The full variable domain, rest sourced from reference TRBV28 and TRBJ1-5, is DVKVTQSSRYLVKRTGEKVFLECVQDMDHENMFWYRQDPGLGLRLIYFSYDVKMKEKGDIPEGYSVSREKKERFSLILESASTNQTSMYLCASDGGQISNQPQHFGDGTRLSIL.